Listed below are T cell receptor beta chains from one sample, sequenced in a study of OX40 agonist ivuxolimab in advanced cancers. Sequenced by immunoSEQ multiplex PCR; TCRdb stores in-frame clones only, minus some. The table has some 60,000 clones, more than 75% seen once. Sequencing was performed on CD4+ or CD8+ T cells sorted from blood, taken in a trial of the OX40 agonist ivuxolimab. These receptors all stem from an adult with an advanced solid tumor such as melanoma, head and neck, liver or kidney cancer. CDR3s include the opening cysteine and the closing phenylalanine or tryptophan. The D gene is left open where the match is weak. The listing skips clone size in some rows; elsewhere it reads once, few, many or a size class.

abundance: once; d_gene: .; v_gene: TRBV18; len: 16; j_gene: TRBJ1-5; CDR3aa: CASSPVGPLRDQPQHF; CDR3nt: TGTGCCAGCTCACCAGTCGGACCATTGAGGGACCAGCCCCAGCATTTT
abundance: .; d_gene: .; v_gene: TRBV4-1; len: 14; j_gene: TRBJ1-5; CDR3aa: CASSLGSSNQPQHF; CDR3nt: TGCGCCAGCAGCCTTGGGTCATCCAATCAGCCCCAGCATTTT
abundance: .; d_gene: TRBD2; v_gene: TRBV28; len: 16; j_gene: TRBJ2-1; CDR3aa: CASSPGGRGSYNEQFF; CDR3nt: TGTGCCAGCAGTCCCGGCGGGAGGGGCTCCTACAATGAGCAGTTCTTC
abundance: .; d_gene: .; v_gene: TRBV29-1; len: 12; j_gene: TRBJ2-1; CDR3aa: CSGDGVGQEQFF; CDR3nt: TGCAGCGGGGATGGAGTGGGGCAGGAGCAGTTCTTC
abundance: few; d_gene: TRBD1; v_gene: TRBV6-1; len: 13; j_gene: TRBJ1-3; CDR3aa: CASGQVSGNTIYF; CDR3nt: TGTGCCAGCGGACAGGTCTCTGGAAACACCATATATTTT
abundance: once; d_gene: .; v_gene: TRBV10-3; len: 15; j_gene: TRBJ2-1; CDR3aa: CAISEGGGPNNEQFF; CDR3nt: TGTGCCATCAGTGAAGGTGGAGGGCCAAACAATGAGCAGTTCTTC
abundance: .; d_gene: TRBD2; v_gene: TRBV10-3; len: 15; j_gene: TRBJ2-3; CDR3aa: CAISQGLSSTDTQYF; CDR3nt: TGTGCCATCAGCCAGGGACTATCGAGCACAGATACGCAGTATTTT
abundance: .; d_gene: .; v_gene: TRBV7-9; len: 15; j_gene: TRBJ1-1; CDR3aa: CASSPGTALNTEAFF; CDR3nt: TGTGCCAGCAGCCCCGGGACCGCCCTGAACACTGAAGCTTTCTTT
abundance: .; d_gene: .; v_gene: TRBV9; len: 15; j_gene: TRBJ1-5; CDR3aa: CASSVGPSSNQPQHF; CDR3nt: TGTGCCAGCAGCGTCGGACCCTCTAGCAATCAGCCCCAGCATTTT
abundance: .; d_gene: TRBD1; v_gene: TRBV5-1; len: 14; j_gene: TRBJ2-7; CDR3aa: CASSWGQGVYEQYF; CDR3nt: TGCGCCAGCAGCTGGGGACAGGGGGTCTACGAGCAGTACTTC
abundance: .; d_gene: .; v_gene: TRBV6-5; len: 13; j_gene: TRBJ1-6; CDR3aa: CASTPGRGSPLHF; CDR3nt: TGTGCCAGCACCCCGGGGAGGGGGTCACCCCTCCACTTT
abundance: .; d_gene: .; v_gene: TRBV6-5; len: 15; j_gene: TRBJ2-3; CDR3aa: CASSYAGRVGDTQYF; CDR3nt: TGTGCCAGCAGTTACGCCGGGAGAGTAGGAGATACGCAGTATTTT
abundance: .; d_gene: TRBD1; v_gene: TRBV15; len: 16; j_gene: TRBJ1-6; CDR3aa: CATSTGTGGPRSPLHF; CDR3nt: TGTGCCACCAGCACTGGGACAGGGGGGCCTCGGTCACCCCTCCACTTT
abundance: .; d_gene: TRBD2; v_gene: TRBV28; len: 15; j_gene: TRBJ2-7; CDR3aa: CASSSPGTSAYEQYF; CDR3nt: TGTGCCAGCAGTTCCCCCGGGACTAGCGCTTACGAGCAGTACTTC
abundance: .; d_gene: .; v_gene: TRBV19; len: 14; j_gene: TRBJ2-3; CDR3aa: CASSMGSVTDTQYF; CDR3nt: TGTGCCAGTAGTATGGGTAGCGTCACAGATACGCAGTATTTT
abundance: .; d_gene: TRBD1; v_gene: TRBV28; len: 16; j_gene: TRBJ2-6; CDR3aa: CASSNQGADGANVLTF; CDR3nt: TGTGCCAGCAGTAATCAGGGGGCGGACGGGGCCAACGTCCTGACTTTC
abundance: .; d_gene: .; v_gene: TRBV27; len: 13; j_gene: TRBJ1-4; CDR3aa: CASSRQYGEKLFF; CDR3nt: TGTGCCAGCAGTCGACAGTACGGTGAAAAACTGTTTTTT
abundance: .; d_gene: TRBD1; v_gene: TRBV28; len: 15; j_gene: TRBJ1-4; CDR3aa: CASGSPGDRVEKLFF; CDR3nt: TGTGCCAGCGGTTCCCCAGGGGACAGGGTCGAAAAACTGTTTTTT
abundance: .; d_gene: .; v_gene: TRBV27; len: 14; j_gene: TRBJ1-1; CDR3aa: CASSIRAVLSEAFF; CDR3nt: TGTGCCAGCAGTATCAGGGCCGTTTTGTCTGAAGCTTTCTTT
abundance: .; d_gene: TRBD1; v_gene: TRBV30; len: 17; j_gene: TRBJ2-7; CDR3aa: CAWSDTIGQVTTLEQYF; CDR3nt: TGTGCCTGGAGTGACACGATAGGACAGGTGACTACCCTGGAGCAGTACTTC
abundance: .; d_gene: .; v_gene: TRBV10-1; len: 13; j_gene: TRBJ2-2; CDR3aa: CASSETGTGELFF; CDR3nt: TGCGCCAGCAGTGAAACGGGTACCGGGGAGCTGTTTTTT
abundance: .; d_gene: .; v_gene: TRBV19; len: 16; j_gene: TRBJ1-5; CDR3aa: CASSIGPGTGRQPQHF; CDR3nt: TGTGCCAGTAGTATAGGGCCTGGGACGGGAAGGCAGCCCCAGCATTTT
abundance: .; d_gene: .; v_gene: TRBV18; len: 15; j_gene: TRBJ2-1; CDR3aa: CASSPLGFGYNEQFF; CDR3nt: TGTGCCAGCTCGCCGTTGGGTTTCGGGTACAATGAGCAGTTCTTC
abundance: .; d_gene: TRBD1; v_gene: TRBV28; len: 14; j_gene: TRBJ2-3; CDR3aa: CASNPPGQGDTQYF; CDR3nt: TGTGCCAGCAACCCTCCGGGACAGGGAGATACGCAGTATTTT
abundance: .; d_gene: TRBD1; v_gene: TRBV28; len: 15; j_gene: TRBJ2-7; CDR3aa: CASRRQGAVSYEQYF; CDR3nt: TGTGCCAGCAGAAGACAGGGGGCGGTCTCCTACGAGCAGTACTTC
abundance: .; d_gene: TRBD1; v_gene: TRBV19; len: 13; j_gene: TRBJ2-4; CDR3aa: CASSISQGDIQYF; CDR3nt: TGTGCCAGTAGTATTTCGCAGGGGGACATTCAGTACTTC
abundance: .; d_gene: .; v_gene: TRBV10-1; len: 13; j_gene: TRBJ2-1; CDR3aa: CASSESRLVEQFF; CDR3nt: TGCGCCAGCAGTGAGTCCAGACTAGTTGAGCAGTTCTTC
abundance: .; d_gene: .; v_gene: TRBV28; len: 15; j_gene: TRBJ1-5; CDR3aa: CASRGDRYSNQPQHF; CDR3nt: TGTGCCAGCAGGGGCGACAGATATAGCAATCAGCCCCAGCATTTT
abundance: .; d_gene: .; v_gene: TRBV2; len: 15; j_gene: TRBJ2-7; CDR3aa: CASSGVEWYSYEQYF; CDR3nt: TGTGCCAGCAGTGGGGTCGAGTGGTACTCCTACGAGCAGTACTTC
abundance: .; d_gene: .; v_gene: TRBV11-2; len: 16; j_gene: TRBJ2-4; CDR3aa: CASSGTDVLAKNIQYF; CDR3nt: TGTGCCAGCAGCGGGACGGATGTTCTAGCCAAAAACATTCAGTACTTC
abundance: .; d_gene: TRBD1; v_gene: TRBV6-6; len: 14; j_gene: TRBJ1-2; CDR3aa: CASRYLTGNYGYTF; CDR3nt: TGTGCCAGCAGATATCTGACAGGGAACTATGGCTACACCTTC
abundance: few; d_gene: .; v_gene: TRBV4-1; len: 16; j_gene: TRBJ1-6; CDR3aa: CASTEASTPSASPLHF; CDR3nt: TGCGCCAGCACCGAAGCTTCCACCCCGTCGGCTTCACCCCTCCACTTT
abundance: .; d_gene: .; v_gene: TRBV2; len: 14; j_gene: TRBJ1-1; CDR3aa: CASSVKRKNTEAFF; CDR3nt: TGTGCCAGCAGTGTAAAACGGAAGAACACTGAAGCTTTCTTT
abundance: once; d_gene: TRBD1; v_gene: TRBV18; len: 14; j_gene: TRBJ2-5; CDR3aa: CASSPGDRQETQYF; CDR3nt: TGTGCCAGCTCACCAGGGGACAGACAAGAGACCCAGTACTTC
abundance: .; d_gene: .; v_gene: TRBV5-6; len: 15; j_gene: TRBJ1-1; CDR3aa: CASSLAAGFGTEAFF; CDR3nt: TGTGCCAGCAGCTTGGCGGCCGGATTCGGCACTGAAGCTTTCTTT
abundance: once; d_gene: TRBD1; v_gene: TRBV30; len: 15; j_gene: TRBJ1-1; CDR3aa: CACDGQGPVNTEAFF; CDR3nt: TGTGCCTGCGATGGACAGGGGCCGGTGAACACTGAAGCTTTCTTT
abundance: few; d_gene: TRBD1; v_gene: TRBV11-3; len: 14; j_gene: TRBJ2-7; CDR3aa: CASSLGGTGNEQYF; CDR3nt: TGTGCCAGCAGCTTAGGTGGGACAGGGAACGAGCAGTACTTC
abundance: .; d_gene: TRBD1; v_gene: TRBV5-6; len: 16; j_gene: TRBJ1-4; CDR3aa: CASSPRKTGGGEKLFF; CDR3nt: TGTGCCAGCAGCCCCCGGAAGACAGGGGGAGGTGAAAAACTGTTTTTT
abundance: once; d_gene: .; v_gene: TRBV7-8; len: 15; j_gene: TRBJ2-7; CDR3aa: CASSLEILGGLEQYF; CDR3nt: TGTGCCAGCAGCTTAGAGATATTAGGGGGGCTCGAGCAGTACTTC
abundance: .; d_gene: .; v_gene: TRBV2; len: 12; j_gene: TRBJ2-7; CDR3aa: CASRGLGGEQYF; CDR3nt: TGTGCCAGCAGGGGGCTGGGGGGAGAGCAGTACTTC
abundance: .; d_gene: .; v_gene: TRBV4-1; len: 11; j_gene: TRBJ2-1; CDR3aa: CASSHGFEQFF; CDR3nt: TGCGCCAGCAGCCACGGTTTTGAGCAGTTCTTC
abundance: .; d_gene: TRBD2; v_gene: TRBV4-1; len: 16; j_gene: TRBJ2-3; CDR3aa: CASSQVGRERGDTQYF; CDR3nt: TGCGCCAGCAGCCAAGTGGGGCGGGAGAGGGGAGATACGCAGTATTTT
abundance: .; d_gene: .; v_gene: TRBV7-8; len: 16; j_gene: TRBJ2-4; CDR3aa: CASSLFGTAAKNIQYF; CDR3nt: TGTGCCAGCAGCTTATTTGGGACCGCAGCCAAAAACATTCAGTACTTC
abundance: .; d_gene: .; v_gene: TRBV14; len: 16; j_gene: TRBJ2-5; CDR3aa: CASSQDMSGVGETQYF; CDR3nt: TGTGCCAGCAGCCAAGATATGTCGGGAGTGGGAGAGACCCAGTACTTC
abundance: .; d_gene: .; v_gene: TRBV5-1; len: 15; j_gene: TRBJ2-5; CDR3aa: CASSSTHRAQETQYF; CDR3nt: TGCGCCAGCAGTTCGACCCACAGGGCCCAAGAGACCCAGTACTTC
abundance: .; d_gene: .; v_gene: TRBV9; len: 15; j_gene: TRBJ2-6; CDR3aa: CASSPGATGANVLTF; CDR3nt: TGTGCCAGCAGCCCCGGGGCTACTGGGGCCAACGTCCTGACTTTC
abundance: .; d_gene: .; v_gene: TRBV19; len: 16; j_gene: TRBJ1-2; CDR3aa: CASSPLRGQANYGYTF; CDR3nt: TGTGCCAGTAGCCCTCTCCGGGGGCAAGCTAACTATGGCTACACCTTC